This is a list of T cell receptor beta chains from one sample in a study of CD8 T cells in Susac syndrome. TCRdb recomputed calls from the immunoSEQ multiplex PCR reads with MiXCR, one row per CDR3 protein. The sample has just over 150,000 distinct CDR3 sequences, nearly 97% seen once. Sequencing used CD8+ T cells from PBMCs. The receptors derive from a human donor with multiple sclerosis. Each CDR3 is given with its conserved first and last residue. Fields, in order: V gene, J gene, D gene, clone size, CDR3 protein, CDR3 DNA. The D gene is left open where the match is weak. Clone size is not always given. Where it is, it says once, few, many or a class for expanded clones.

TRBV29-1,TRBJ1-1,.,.,CSVGGGRGTEAFF,TGCAGCGTTGGCGGCGGCAGGGGAACTGAAGCTTTCTTT
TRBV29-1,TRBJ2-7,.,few,CSVVQEDYEQYF,TGCAGCGTTGTACAGGAGGATTACGAGCAGTACTTC
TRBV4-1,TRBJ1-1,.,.,CASSQAPGQSPREAFF,TGCGCCAGCAGCCAAGCCCCAGGACAGTCCCCCCGAGAAGCTTTCTTT
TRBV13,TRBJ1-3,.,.,CASSSRINTIYF,TGTGCCAGCAGCTCCCGAATCAACACCATATATTTT
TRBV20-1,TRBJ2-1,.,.,CSARSGEQFF,TGCAGTGCTAGATCGGGTGAGCAGTTCTTC
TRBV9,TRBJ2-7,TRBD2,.,CASSVGAGGPYEQYF,TGTGCCAGCAGCGTAGGAGCGGGGGGGCCCTACGAGCAGTACTTC
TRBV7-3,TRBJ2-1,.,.,CASSLNGQYNEQFF,TGTGCCAGCAGCTTAAATGGGCAATACAATGAGCAGTTCTTC
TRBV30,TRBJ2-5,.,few,CAWGLQETQYF,TGTGCCTGGGGGCTCCAAGAGACCCAGTACTTC
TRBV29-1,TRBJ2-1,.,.,CSVEDPLLDEQFF,TGCAGCGTTGAAGATCCCCTGCTCGATGAGCAGTTCTTC
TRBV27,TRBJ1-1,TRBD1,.,CASSTPRTGNTEAFF,TGTGCCAGCAGTACCCCTCGGACAGGGAACACTGAAGCTTTCTTT
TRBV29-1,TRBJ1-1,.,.,CSVEEGAGAGAFF,TGCAGCGTTGAAGAGGGGGCAGGGGCTGGGGCTTTCTTT
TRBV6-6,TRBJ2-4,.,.,CASLPGQSLAKNIQYF,TGTGCCTCACTCCCTGGACAGAGCCTAGCCAAAAACATTCAGTACTTC
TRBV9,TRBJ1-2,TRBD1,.,CASSAGTGGSNYGYTF,TGTGCCAGCAGCGCCGGGACAGGGGGATCGAACTATGGCTACACCTTC
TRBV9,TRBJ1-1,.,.,CASSLGAETEAFF,TGTGCCAGCAGCCTCGGTGCCGAGACTGAAGCTTTCTTT
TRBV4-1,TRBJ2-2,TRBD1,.,CASSLTPGQGSTGELFF,TGCGCCAGCAGCCTGACGCCTGGACAGGGCTCCACCGGGGAGCTGTTTTTT
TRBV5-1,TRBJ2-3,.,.,CASSLVAGPDTQYF,TGCGCCAGCAGCTTGGTCGCAGGGCCAGATACGCAGTATTTT
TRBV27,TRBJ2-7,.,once,CASSLKDGFYEQYF,TGTGCCAGCAGCCTTAAGGACGGTTTCTACGAGCAGTACTTC
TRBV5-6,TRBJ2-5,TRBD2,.,CASSLGLAIETQYF,TGTGCCAGCAGCCTCGGACTAGCGATTGAGACCCAGTACTTC
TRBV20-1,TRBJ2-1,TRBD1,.,CSPLDRDRGLINEQFF,TGCAGTCCTTTGGACCGGGACAGGGGTTTAATAAATGAGCAGTTCTTC
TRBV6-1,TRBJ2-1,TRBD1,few,CASSGRDSSYNEQFF,TGTGCCAGCAGTGGCCGGGACAGCTCCTACAATGAGCAGTTCTTC
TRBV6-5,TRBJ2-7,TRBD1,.,CASSYSRQGYEQYF,TGTGCCAGCAGTTACTCGCGACAGGGCTACGAGCAGTACTTC
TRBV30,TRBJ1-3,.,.,CAWSEGISGNTIYF,TGTGCCTGGAGTGAGGGGATCTCTGGAAACACCATATATTTT
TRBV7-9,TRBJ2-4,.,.,CASSFKEGLKNIQYF,TGTGCCAGCAGCTTTAAAGAGGGACTCAAAAACATTCAGTACTTC
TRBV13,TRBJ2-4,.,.,CASSFRDIQYF,TGTGCCAGCAGCTTCCGGGACATTCAGTACTTC
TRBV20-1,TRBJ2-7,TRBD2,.,CSAAPRFTSGLSYEQYF,TGCAGTGCCGCCCCGAGGTTCACTAGCGGCCTCTCCTACGAGCAGTACTTC
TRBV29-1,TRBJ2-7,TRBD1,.,CSAGTGASYEQYF,TGCAGCGCCGGGACAGGGGCCTCCTACGAGCAGTACTTC
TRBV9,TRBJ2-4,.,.,CASSVHGESNIQYF,TGTGCCAGCAGCGTCCATGGGGAGTCGAACATTCAGTACTTC
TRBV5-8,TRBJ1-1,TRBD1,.,CASSSRGRVDTEAFF,TGTGCCAGCAGCTCCAGGGGGCGCGTGGACACTGAAGCTTTCTTT
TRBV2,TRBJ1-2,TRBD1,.,CASSESGQGGYGYTF,TGTGCCAGCTCCGAATCGGGACAGGGTGGCTATGGCTACACCTTC
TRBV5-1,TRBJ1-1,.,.,CASSLGRGGEAFF,TGCGCCAGCAGCTTGGGACGAGGAGGGGAAGCTTTCTTT
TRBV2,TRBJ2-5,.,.,CAIGLAQETQYF,TGTGCCATCGGGCTAGCGCAAGAGACCCAGTACTTC
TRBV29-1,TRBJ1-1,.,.,CSGGTAMNTEAFF,TGCAGCGGTGGGACGGCGATGAACACTGAAGCTTTCTTT
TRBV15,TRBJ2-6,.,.,CATSPEANVLTF,TGTGCCACCAGCCCGGAGGCCAACGTCCTGACTTTC
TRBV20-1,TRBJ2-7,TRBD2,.,CSAQNSGDYEQYF,TGCAGTGCTCAAAATAGCGGGGACTACGAGCAGTACTTC
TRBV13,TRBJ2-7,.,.,CASTLGPAGHEQYF,TGTGCCAGCACCCTAGGCCCGGCCGGCCACGAGCAGTACTTC
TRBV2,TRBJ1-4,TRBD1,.,CASSEQDRVVNEKLFF,TGTGCCAGCAGTGAACAAGACAGGGTGGTTAATGAAAAACTGTTTTTT
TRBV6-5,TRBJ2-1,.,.,CASSYGGPNNEQFF,TGTGCCAGCAGTTACGGTGGACCCAACAATGAGCAGTTCTTC
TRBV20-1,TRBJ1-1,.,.,CSARDFTRDAEAFF,TGCAGTGCTAGGGATTTTACAAGGGACGCTGAAGCTTTCTTT
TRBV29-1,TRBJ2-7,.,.,CSVRDYEQYF,TGCAGCGTTCGCGACTACGAGCAGTACTTC